The 24 T cell receptor beta chains below all came from one sample that was sequenced in a study of Tregs in tolerant kidney transplant recipients. Assay: immunoSEQ multiplex PCR; the TCRdb copy retains only in-frame clones and omits some. In the table there are around 16,000 clones, roughly 92% of which are singletons. The sequenced sample was CD8+ T cells from blood. The receptors stem from a human donor in good health.

This chain joins TRBV30 and TRBJ2-3; 7 bases line up with TRBD1. Germline V gene data show CDR1 as GTSNPN and CDR2 as SVGIG (reference sequence). Trimming at V came to 4 bases and at J to 5 bases, leaving 6 bases not matched to a gene. The CDR3 consists of 13 residues. CDR3 region: CAWNHHRGDTQYF. CDR3 coding DNA: TGTGCCTGGAATCATCACAGGGGAGATACGCAGTATTTT.

V and J are TRBV4-1 and TRBJ2-1; D is possibly TRBD1 (5 bases). CDR1 and CDR2 from the germline V gene are MGHRA and YSYEKL. V lost 5 bases, J lost 7 bases, and 27 bases lay in between. The CDR3 runs to 18 residues. CDR3 DNA: TGCGCCAGCAGCGGTACCGCAGGGTATGGTGAGGTCATAAATGAGCAGTTCTTC. This sequence encodes CASSGTAGYGEVINEQFF.

CDR3 sequence (DNA): TGTGCCAGCAGTAACGGGGGGGCACAAGAGACCCAGTACTTC. Its translation: CASSNGGAQETQYF. V gene TRBV6-6 combines with J gene TRBJ2-5; the match to TRBD2 covers 8 bases. After removal of 5 bases from V and 2 bases from J, the junction contained 4 bases not matched to a gene. The CDR3 has 14 residues. Germline V gene sequence: CDR1 MNHNY, CDR2 SVGAGI (reference sequence).

The DNA of the CDR3 is TGTGCCAGCAGGCCGACAGGGGAAGCATCCGAGCAGTACTTC. The encoded protein is CASRPTGEASEQYF. This chain uses TRBV7-9 with TRBJ2-7; 8 positions match TRBD1. From germline, CDR1 is SEHNR and CDR2 FQNEAQ (reference sequence). The CDR3 length is 14 residues. Trimming cost V 6 bases and J 6 bases; bases outside gene matches: 10. Filled out from reference TRBV7-9 and TRBJ2-7, the complete variable domain reads DTGVSQNPRHKITKRGQNVTFRCDPISEHNRLYWYRQTLGQGPEFLTYFQNEAQLEKSRLLSDRFSAERPKGSFSTLEIQRTEQGDSAMYLCASRPTGEASEQYFGPGTRLTVT.

The chain's CDR3 is CSVVLRGRTGELFF. CDR3 in DNA: TGCAGCGTTGTCCTCAGGGGAAGAACCGGGGAGCTGTTTTTT. The rearrangement links TRBV29-1 to TRBJ2-2; TRBD1 is a possible D gene (6 bases). Between the trimmed V and J ends, which lost 4 bases and 5 bases, there was a span of 14 bases. The CDR3 is 14 residues long. The germline V gene has CDR1 SQVTM and CDR2 ANQGSEA.

The CDR3 sequence: CSVGVGGPQETQYF. DNA of the CDR3: TGCAGCGTTGGGGTAGGGGGGCCCCAAGAGACCCAGTACTTC. J is TRBJ2-5 and V is TRBV29-1, with D possibly being TRBD1 or TRBD2 (6 bases each). The ends were cut back, 4 bases at V and 1 base at J, with 13 bases in the middle. Germline values: CDR1 SQVTM, CDR2 ANQGSEA. The CDR3 sequence is 14 residues long.

V usage is TRBV7-3 and J usage is TRBJ2-1; D remains unclear. The CDR3 spans 12 residues. CDR1 SGHTA and CDR2 FQGTGA come from the germline V gene. The V end was cut by 0 bases, the J end by 7 bases, with 4 bases between. This CDR3 is CASSLTGNEQFF. The CDR3 nucleotides read TGTGCCAGCAGCTTAACGGGGAATGAGCAGTTCTTC.

J is TRBJ1-2 and V is TRBV20-1; D might be TRBD1 (5 bases). The CDR3 runs 11 residues. Germline CDR1 DFQATT, CDR2 SNEGSKA (reference sequence). V was pared by 6 bases and J by 7 bases, with 12 bases between. The CDR3 DNA sequence: TGCAGTGCACCAGGCGGGGGTGGCTACACCTTC. This translates into CSAPGGGGYTF.

The rearrangement links TRBV9 to TRBJ1-1; tentative D call: TRBD1 (5 bases). The germline V gene has CDR1 SGDLS and CDR2 YYNGEE. Trimming removed 2 bases from V and 0 bases from J, with 8 bases in between. CDR3 length: 14 amino acids. In nucleotides, the CDR3 is TGTGCCAGCAGCGTCGGGGGAATGAACACTGAAGCTTTCTTT. Translation gives CASSVGGMNTEAFF.

This clone was seen once. This chain links TRBV6-6 with TRBJ1-2; the match to TRBD1 covers 10 bases. Trimming at V came to 5 bases and at J to 7 bases, leaving 4 bases not matched to a gene. This CDR3 comprises 13 residues. Germline assignment: CDR1 MNHNY and CDR2 SVGAGI (reference sequence). The CDR3 loop is CASSPWDRGGYTF. CDR3 DNA: TGTGCCAGCAGTCCATGGGACAGGGGTGGCTACACCTTC.

Within the sample, this clone is large. The gene calls are TRBV4-1 and TRBJ1-1, with unresolved D. Trimming removed 0 bases at V and 2 bases at J, with 4 bases between. The CDR3 is 13 residues long. From germline, CDR1 is MGHRA and CDR2 YSYEKL. CDR3 residues: CASSQDRNTEAFF. The CDR3 DNA sequence: TGCGCCAGCAGCCAAGACCGTAACACTGAAGCTTTCTTT.

The genes are TRBV25-1 and TRBJ2-3, with no clear D. The CDR3 runs 11 residues. V was clipped by 4 bases and J by 4 bases, with 3 bases between them. Germline CDR1 reads MGHDK; CDR2 reads SYGVNS. This chain's CDR3 is CASSGSDTQYF. In DNA form, the CDR3 reads TGTGCCAGCAGTGGATCAGATACGCAGTATTTT.

V usage is TRBV27 and J usage is TRBJ2-1; D is unresolved. This CDR3 is built from 14 residues. CDR1 and CDR2 from the germline V gene are MNHEY and SMNVEV (reference sequence). The V end lost 2 bases, the J end lost 4 bases, and 9 bases lay between the germline ends. CDR3 region: CASSLGNGYNEQFF. The CDR3 DNA follows: TGTGCCAGCAGTTTAGGGAACGGGTACAATGAGCAGTTCTTC.

This clone came up once. The V call is TRBV14, the J call TRBJ2-7; a possible D gene is TRBD1 (8 bases). V was cut by 1 base and J by 3 bases, with 13 bases left in between. CDR3 length: 15 amino acids. CDR1 and CDR2 from the germline V gene are SGHDN and FVKESK. CDR3 DNA sequence: TGTGCCAGCAGCCAAGGGACAGGGAGGGGCTACGAGCAGTACTTC. It is translated as CASSQGTGRGYEQYF.

The chain recombines TRBV25-1 with TRBJ2-1, with 10 positions matching TRBD2. Unmatched junction bases numbered 3, after V lost 0 bases and J lost 10 bases. Germline V gene sequence: CDR1 MGHDK, CDR2 SYGVNS. This CDR3 comprises 14 residues. The CDR3 protein is CASSEYRSGREQFF. The CDR3 nucleotides read TGTGCCAGCAGTGAATACCGTAGCGGGAGGGAGCAGTTCTTC.

The rearrangement uses TRBV4-1 and TRBJ2-1; 10 bases fit TRBD2. The junction had 12 bases not matched to a gene; V was cut back by 4 bases and J by 9 bases. In germline, CDR1 is MGHRA, CDR2 YSYEKL. This CDR3 region has 16 residues. CDR3 nucleotide sequence: TGCGCCAGCAGCCGCGTTACTCCGGGACTAGCGAGTGAGCAGTTCTTC. It translates to CASSRVTPGLASEQFF.

V is TRBV9 and J is TRBJ2-5; D may match TRBD1 or TRBD2 (5 bases each). Germline V gene lookup returns CDR1 SGDLS and CDR2 YYNGEE. This CDR3 has 16 amino acids. Trimming took off 5 bases at V and 0 bases at J, with 17 bases between the two ends. The CDR3 here is CASSVNLGEYQETQYF. In DNA, the CDR3 is TGTGCCAGCAGTGTTAATCTGGGGGAATACCAAGAGACCCAGTACTTC. Drawing the rest from reference TRBV9 and TRBJ2-5, the complete variable domain is DSGVTQTPKHLITATGQRVTLRCSPRSGDLSVYWYQQSLDQGLQFLIQYYNGEERAKGNILERFSAQQFPDLHSELNLSSLELGDSALYFCASSVNLGEYQETQYFGPGTRLLVL.

This chain connects TRBV7-6 to TRBJ2-1; D may be TRBD2 (6 bases). This CDR3 has 16 residues. CDR1 and CDR2 (germline): SGHVS, FNYEAQ. Trimming removed 5 bases from V and 5 bases from J, with 19 bases in between. The CDR3 loop is CASSDPLGSGHNEQFF. CDR3 DNA: TGTGCCAGCAGCGATCCCCTTGGTAGCGGCCACAATGAGCAGTTCTTC. The full variable domain, completed using reference TRBV7-6 and TRBJ2-1, is GAGVSQSPRYKVTKRGQDVALRCDPISGHVSLYWYRQALGQGPEFLTYFNYEAQQDKSGLPNDRFSAERPEGSISTLTIQRTEQRDSAMYRCASSDPLGSGHNEQFFGPGTRLTVL.

The rearrangement uses TRBV25-1 and TRBJ1-5; 7 nucleotides line up with TRBD1. From germline, CDR1 is MGHDK and CDR2 SYGVNS. This CDR3 spans 14 amino acids. Unmatched junction bases numbered 6, after V lost 3 bases and J lost 7 bases. The CDR3 DNA is TGTGCCAGCAGTGAGACAGGGAACGGGCAGCCCCAGCATTTT. Protein product: CASSETGNGQPQHF.

This sequence joins TRBV19 and TRBJ1-5, with TRBD1 as a possible D gene (5 bases). The V and J ends lost 7 bases and 6 bases respectively, with 10 bases between them. CDR1 LNHDA and CDR2 SQIVND come from the germline V gene (reference sequence). This CDR3 is 12 amino acids long. CDR3 residues: CASTLGGQPQHF. The CDR3 DNA reads TGTGCCAGTACTCTGGGGGGTCAGCCCCAGCATTTT.

The chain is built from TRBV5-1 and TRBJ2-3, with D tentatively TRBD2 (5 bases). The CDR3 length is 15 residues. From germline, CDR1 is SGHRS and CDR2 YFSETQ. Trimming stripped 5 bases from V and 0 bases from J, with 13 bases between. The CDR3 sequence is CASRNSDLSTDTQYF. The CDR3 DNA follows: TGCGCCAGCAGAAATAGCGACCTTAGCACAGATACGCAGTATTTT.

This sequence joins TRBV27 and TRBJ2-3; 9 nucleotides align to TRBD1. The CDR3 runs 14 residues. V dropped 5 bases and J dropped 5; count of bases not matched to a gene: 5. Germline CDR1 is MNHEY and CDR2 is SMNVEV (reference sequence). The CDR3, as DNA: TGTGCCAGCAGTCTGGGACAGGGAGGAGATACGCAGTATTTT. Translation: CASSLGQGGDTQYF.

V and J are TRBV4-1 and TRBJ2-7; TRBD1 aligns across 9 bases. The CDR3 totals 15 residues. Germline-derived CDR1 and CDR2 are MGHRA and YSYEKL. V gave up 2 bases and J gave up 4 bases; unmatched junction bases: 6. CDR3 residues: CASSQRGQGRYEQYF. In nucleotides, the CDR3 is TGCGCCAGCAGCCAAAGAGGACAGGGGCGGTACGAGCAGTACTTC.

The chain has TRBV14 and TRBJ2-5, with D hard to call. CDR3 size: 12 residues. The V gene lost 3 bases and the J gene lost 7 bases, with 9 bases spanning the gap. The germline V gene has CDR1 SGHDN and CDR2 FVKESK. The CDR3 nucleotides are TGTGCCAGCAGCCATGGAATGGGGACCCAGTACTTC. This codes for CASSHGMGTQYF.